Shown below are 9 T cell receptor beta chains from a single sample sequenced in a study of human T cells and chemical hapten exposure. Via MiXCR, TCRdb re-called the RACE reads, giving one row per CDR3 protein. Among roughly 120,000 distinct CDR3 sequences listed, roughly an eighth were seen once. Stated time point: patch test 1, 2 weeks after DPC sensitization. Regarding treatment: therapeutic diphenylcyclopropenone sensitization with weekly scalp DPC. Source: whole blood, taken in connection with sensitization to the hapten diphenylcyclopropenone (DPC). Receptors were obtained from a woman aged 50 to 60 with alopecia areata. Some clones in this sample may be carry-over from other donors' samples.

This clonotype was recorded a few times. This CDR3 reads CASSADSYEQYF. The CDR3 DNA is TGTGCCAGCTCGGCCGACTCCTACGAGCAGTACTTC. This chain connects TRBV2 to TRBJ2-7; no reliable D call. CDR1 and CDR2 from the germline V gene are SNHLY and FYNNEI. The CDR3 is 12 residues long. With 8 bases removed from V and 0 bases from J, the gap between germline ends came to 8 bases.

The V gene is TRBV28, the J gene TRBJ1-1, with 8 bases identical to TRBD1. The J segment lost 11 bases and the V segment lost 5 bases, leaving 10 bases of the junction unmatched. Germline V CDR1 and CDR2: MDHEN, SYDVKM. This CDR3 comprises 13 residues. In nucleotides, the CDR3 is TGTGCCAGCAGTCCCCTGGACAGGGAGCAGGCTTTCTTT. Encoded protein: CASSPLDREQAFF. Filled out from reference TRBV28 and TRBJ1-1, the complete variable domain reads DVKVTQSSRYLVKRTGEKVFLECVQDMDHENMFWYRQDPGLGLRLIYFSYDVKMKEKGDIPEGYSVSREKKERFSLILESASTNQTSMYLCASSPLDREQAFFGQGTRLTVV.

This clonotype was observed many times. The CDR3: CATRPTSYEQYF. CDR3 sequence (DNA): TGTGCCACCCGACCGACGTCCTACGAGCAGTACTTC. This rearrangement joins TRBV2 to TRBJ2-7; D uncertain. V lost 10 bases, J lost 1 base, and 11 bases lay in between. CDR3 length: 12 amino acids. CDR1 SNHLY and CDR2 FYNNEI come from the germline V gene.

DNA for the CDR3: TGCGCCAGCAGCTTGGGAATGGTGACAGCCAGTGAAGCTTTCTTT. Amino acid sequence: CASSLGMVTASEAFF. The rearrangement joins TRBV5-1 to TRBJ1-1, with a tentative D call TRBD1 (5 bases). CDR3 length: 15 residues. V was cut by 0 bases and J by 7 bases, with 16 bases left in between. Per germline, CDR1 SGHRS and CDR2 YFSETQ.

This clonotype has a handful of counts. The chain uses TRBV4-3 and TRBJ2-7, with D tentatively TRBD1 or TRBD2 (5 bases each). Trimming pared 1 base from V and 0 bases from J, leaving 16 bases between. Germline CDR1 LGHNA, CDR2 YSLEER. The CDR3 is made up of 17 amino acids. The DNA for the CDR3 is TGCGCCAGCAGCCAAGGCCTTGGGGACGTCCGCTCCTACGAGCAGTACTTC. It codes for CASSQGLGDVRSYEQYF.

The chain employs TRBV2 and TRBJ2-7; D unclear. The CDR3 has 13 residues. CDR1 and CDR2 (germline): SNHLY, FYNNEI. V dropped 11 bases and J dropped 0 bases, with 14 bases sitting between them. The CDR3 reads CASSPVGSYEQYF. In nucleotides, the CDR3 is TGTGCCTCGAGCCCCGTAGGCTCCTACGAGCAGTACTTC.

In this sample, this clonotype turned up a few times. The chain carries TRBV9 and TRBJ2-2; TRBD2 might be the D (6 bases). V shed 1 base and J shed 2 bases, with 12 bases lying between them. The CDR3 loop spans 16 amino acids. The germline V gene encodes CDR1 SGDLS and CDR2 YYNGEE. The CDR3 sequence is CASSVMGLPNTGELFF. CDR3 bases: TGTGCCAGCAGCGTAATGGGACTGCCCAACACCGGGGAGCTGTTTTTT.

This clonotype occurred many times. The rearrangement uses TRBV5-1 and TRBJ1-3; 7 bases are a match to TRBD1. The germline CDR1 and CDR2 sequences are SGHRS and YFSETQ. After removal of 4 bases from V and 0 bases from J, the junction contained 4 bases not matched to a gene. The CDR3 spans 15 residues. Here the CDR3 DNA reads TGCGCCAGCAGCCCCGGGACAGTCTCTGGAAACACCATATATTTT. Its protein product is CASSPGTVSGNTIYF.

This clonotype was counted at least ten times. The chain joins TRBV7-6 to TRBJ2-5; 9 bases fit TRBD1. Looked up from germline, CDR1 is SGHVS and CDR2 is FNYEAQ. This CDR3 comprises 14 residues. V trimming: 5 bases; J trimming: 3 bases; junction bases outside the gene matches: 4. The CDR3 DNA follows: TGTGCCAGCAGCCCCGGACAGGGGAAAGAGACCCAGTACTTC. Encoded protein: CASSPGQGKETQYF.